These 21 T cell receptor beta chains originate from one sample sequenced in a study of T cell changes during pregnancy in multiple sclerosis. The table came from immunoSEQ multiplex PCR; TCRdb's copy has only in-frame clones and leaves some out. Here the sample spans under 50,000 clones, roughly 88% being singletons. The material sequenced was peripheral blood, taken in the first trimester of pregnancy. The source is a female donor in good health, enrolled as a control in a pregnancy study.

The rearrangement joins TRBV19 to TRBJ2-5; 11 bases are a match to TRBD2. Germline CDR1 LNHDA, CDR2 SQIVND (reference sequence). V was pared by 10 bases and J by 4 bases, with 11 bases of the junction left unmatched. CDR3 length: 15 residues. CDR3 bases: TGTGCCACCTCCATTAGCGGGGGGGCCGTAGAGACCCAGTACTTC. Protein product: CATSISGGAVETQYF. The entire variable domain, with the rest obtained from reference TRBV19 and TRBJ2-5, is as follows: DGGITQSPKYLFRKEGQNVTLSCEQNLNHDAMYWYRQDPGQGLRLIYYSQIVNDFQKGDIAEGYSVSREKKESFPLTVTSAQKNPTAFYLCATSISGGAVETQYFGPGTRLLVL.

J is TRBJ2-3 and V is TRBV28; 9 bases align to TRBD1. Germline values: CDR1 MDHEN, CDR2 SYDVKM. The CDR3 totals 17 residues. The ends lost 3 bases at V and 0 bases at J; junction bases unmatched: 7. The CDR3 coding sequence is TGTGCCAGCAGTTTTCTCCGGACAGGGGAAAGCACAGATACGCAGTATTTT. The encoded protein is CASSFLRTGESTDTQYF.

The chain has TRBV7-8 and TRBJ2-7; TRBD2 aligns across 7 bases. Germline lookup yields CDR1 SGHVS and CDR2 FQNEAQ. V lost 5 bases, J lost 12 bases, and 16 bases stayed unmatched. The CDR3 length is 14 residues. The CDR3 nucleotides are TGTGCCAGCAGCCCAGGACTAGATGGAGCGTCCCCGTACTTC. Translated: CASSPGLDGASPYF. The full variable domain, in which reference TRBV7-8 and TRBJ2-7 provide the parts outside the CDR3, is GAGVSQSPRYKVAKRGQDVALRCDPISGHVSLFWYQQALGQGPEFLTYFQNEAQLDKSGLPSDRFFAERPEGSVSTLKIQRTQQEDSAVYLCASSPGLDGASPYFGPGTRLTVT.

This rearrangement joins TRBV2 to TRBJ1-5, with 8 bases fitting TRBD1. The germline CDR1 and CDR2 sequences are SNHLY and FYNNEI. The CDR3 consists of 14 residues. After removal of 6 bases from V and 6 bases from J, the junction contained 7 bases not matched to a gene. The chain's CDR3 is CASRTGAEGQPQHF. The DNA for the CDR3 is TGTGCCAGCAGGACAGGGGCGGAGGGTCAGCCCCAGCATTTT.

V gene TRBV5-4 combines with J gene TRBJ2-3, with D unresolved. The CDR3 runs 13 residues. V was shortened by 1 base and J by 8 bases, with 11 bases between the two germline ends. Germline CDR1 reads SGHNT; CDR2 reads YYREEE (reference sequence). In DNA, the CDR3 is TGTGCCAGCAGCTTGCCGGAACCGGGTACGCAGTATTTT. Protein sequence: CASSLPEPGTQYF.

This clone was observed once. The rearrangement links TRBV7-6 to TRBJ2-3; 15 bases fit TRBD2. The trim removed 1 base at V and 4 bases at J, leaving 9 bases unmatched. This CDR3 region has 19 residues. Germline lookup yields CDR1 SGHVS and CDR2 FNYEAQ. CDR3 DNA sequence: TGTGCCAGCAGCTTAGGCCCATGGACTAGCGGGGGGGTGGCAGATACGCAGTATTTT. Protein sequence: CASSLGPWTSGGVADTQYF.

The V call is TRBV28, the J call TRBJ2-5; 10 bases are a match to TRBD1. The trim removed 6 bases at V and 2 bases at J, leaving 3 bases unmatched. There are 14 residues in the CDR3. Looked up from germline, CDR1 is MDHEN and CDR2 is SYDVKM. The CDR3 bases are TGTGCCAGCAGGGAGGACAGGGGGCAAGAGACCCAGTACTTC. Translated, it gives CASREDRGQETQYF.

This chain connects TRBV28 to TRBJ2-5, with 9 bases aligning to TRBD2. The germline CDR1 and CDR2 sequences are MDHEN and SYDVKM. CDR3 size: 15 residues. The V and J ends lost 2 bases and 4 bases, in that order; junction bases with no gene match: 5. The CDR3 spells CASSLRLAGLETQYF. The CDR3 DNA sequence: TGTGCCAGCAGTTTAAGGCTAGCGGGATTAGAGACCCAGTACTTC.

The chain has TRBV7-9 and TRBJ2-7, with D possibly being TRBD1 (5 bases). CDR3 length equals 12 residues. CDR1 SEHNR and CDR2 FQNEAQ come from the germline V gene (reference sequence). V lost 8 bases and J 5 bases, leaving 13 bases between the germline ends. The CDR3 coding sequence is TGTGCCAGCGGCCCAGGGCTCAACGAGCAGTACTTC. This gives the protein CASGPGLNEQYF.

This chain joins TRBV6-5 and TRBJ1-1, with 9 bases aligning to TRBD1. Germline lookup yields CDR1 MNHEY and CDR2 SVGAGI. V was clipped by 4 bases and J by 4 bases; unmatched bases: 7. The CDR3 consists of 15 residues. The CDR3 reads CASSFAGTGSTEAFF. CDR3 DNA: TGTGCCAGCAGTTTCGCCGGGACAGGGAGCACTGAAGCTTTCTTT.

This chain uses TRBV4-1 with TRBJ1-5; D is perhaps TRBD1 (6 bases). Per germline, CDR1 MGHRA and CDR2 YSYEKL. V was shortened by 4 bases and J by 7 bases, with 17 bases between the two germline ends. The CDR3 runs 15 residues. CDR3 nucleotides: TGCGCCAGCAGCCCAGAGGCTACAGGGCGGCAGCCCCAGCATTTT. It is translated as CASSPEATGRQPQHF.

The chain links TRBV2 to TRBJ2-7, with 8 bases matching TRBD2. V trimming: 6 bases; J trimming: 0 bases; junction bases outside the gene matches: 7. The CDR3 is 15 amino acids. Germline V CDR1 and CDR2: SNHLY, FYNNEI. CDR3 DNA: TGTGCCAGCAGGGGATTAGGGACTAGCTCCTACGAGCAGTACTTC. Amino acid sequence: CASRGLGTSSYEQYF.

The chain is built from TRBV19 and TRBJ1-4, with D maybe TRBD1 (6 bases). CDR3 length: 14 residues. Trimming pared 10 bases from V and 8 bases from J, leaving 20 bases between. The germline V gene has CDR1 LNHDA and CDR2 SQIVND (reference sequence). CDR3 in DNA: TGTGCCACTCTACCACAGGGAAGGGGCGAAAAACTGTTTTTT. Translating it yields CATLPQGRGEKLFF. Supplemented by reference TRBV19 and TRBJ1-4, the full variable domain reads DGGITQSPKYLFRKEGQNVTLSCEQNLNHDAMYWYRQDPGQGLRLIYYSQIVNDFQKGDIAEGYSVSREKKESFPLTVTSAQKNPTAFYLCATLPQGRGEKLFFGSGTQLSVL.

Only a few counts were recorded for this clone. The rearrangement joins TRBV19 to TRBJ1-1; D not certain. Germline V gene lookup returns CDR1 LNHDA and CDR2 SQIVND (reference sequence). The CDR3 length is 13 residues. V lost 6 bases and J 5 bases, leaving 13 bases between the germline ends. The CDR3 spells CASSRESRTEAFF. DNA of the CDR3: TGTGCCAGTAGCCGGGAAAGTCGGACTGAAGCTTTCTTT.

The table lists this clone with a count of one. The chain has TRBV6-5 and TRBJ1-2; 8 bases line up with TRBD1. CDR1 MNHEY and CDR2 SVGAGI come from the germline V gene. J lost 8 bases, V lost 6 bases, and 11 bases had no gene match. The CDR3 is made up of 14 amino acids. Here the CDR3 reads CASRQGQGRVGYTF. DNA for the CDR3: TGTGCCAGCAGACAAGGACAGGGTCGGGTCGGCTACACCTTC.

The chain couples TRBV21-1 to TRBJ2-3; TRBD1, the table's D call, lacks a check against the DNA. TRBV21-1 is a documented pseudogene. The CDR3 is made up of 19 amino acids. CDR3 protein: CASSKKGRTVLLITDTQYF. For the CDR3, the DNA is TGTGCCAGCAGCAAAAAGGGCCGGACAGTCCTATTAATCACAGATACGCAGTATTTT.

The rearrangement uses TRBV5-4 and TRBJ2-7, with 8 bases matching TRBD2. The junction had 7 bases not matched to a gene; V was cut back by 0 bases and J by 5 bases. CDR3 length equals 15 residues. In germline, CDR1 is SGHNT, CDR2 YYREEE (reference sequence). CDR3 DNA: TGTGCCAGCAGCTTGGGTGGACTAGCAGTCAACGAGCAGTACTTC. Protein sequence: CASSLGGLAVNEQYF.

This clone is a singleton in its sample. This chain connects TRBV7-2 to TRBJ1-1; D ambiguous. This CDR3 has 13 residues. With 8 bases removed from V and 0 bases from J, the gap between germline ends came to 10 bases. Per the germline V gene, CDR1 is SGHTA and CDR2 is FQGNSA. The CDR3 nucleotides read TGTGCCAGCTATAGACTCTTGAACACTGAAGCTTTCTTT. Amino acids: CASYRLLNTEAFF.

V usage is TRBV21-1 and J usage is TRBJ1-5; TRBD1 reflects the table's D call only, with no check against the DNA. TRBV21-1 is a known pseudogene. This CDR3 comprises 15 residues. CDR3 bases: TGTGCCAGCAGCAAATCCGGGGACACCAATCAGCCCCAGCATTTT. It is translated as CASSKSGDTNQPQHF.

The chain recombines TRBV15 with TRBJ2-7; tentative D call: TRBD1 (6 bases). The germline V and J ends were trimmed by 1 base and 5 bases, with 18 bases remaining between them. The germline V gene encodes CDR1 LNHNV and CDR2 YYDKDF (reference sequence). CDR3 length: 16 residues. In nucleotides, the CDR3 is TGTGCCACCAGCAGAGGGGACAAGCCCCTCTATGACGAGCAGTACTTC. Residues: CATSRGDKPLYDEQYF.

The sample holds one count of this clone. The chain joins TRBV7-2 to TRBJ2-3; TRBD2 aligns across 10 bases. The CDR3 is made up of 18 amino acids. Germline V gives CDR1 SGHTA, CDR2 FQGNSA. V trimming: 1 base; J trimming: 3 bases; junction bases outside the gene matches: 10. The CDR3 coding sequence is TGTGCCAGCAGCTTAGGGCCTAGCGGGAGCATGGGTACAGATACGCAGTATTTT. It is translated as CASSLGPSGSMGTDTQYF.